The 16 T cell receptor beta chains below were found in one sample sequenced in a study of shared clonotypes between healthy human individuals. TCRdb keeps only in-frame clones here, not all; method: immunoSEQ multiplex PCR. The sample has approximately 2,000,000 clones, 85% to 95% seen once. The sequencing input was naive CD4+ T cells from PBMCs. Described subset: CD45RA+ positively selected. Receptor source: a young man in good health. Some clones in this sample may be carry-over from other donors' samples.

CDR3 bases: TGTGCCAGCAGTTCAGGGGCGGGGGGACGGCAGCCCCAGCATTTT. It specifies CASSSGAGGRQPQHF. The V gene is TRBV28, the J gene TRBJ1-5; a weak D match, TRBD1 (6 bases). This CDR3 has 15 amino acids. CDR1 and CDR2 from the germline V gene are MDHEN and SYDVKM. Trimming cost V 4 bases and J 7 bases, with 17 bases left between them.

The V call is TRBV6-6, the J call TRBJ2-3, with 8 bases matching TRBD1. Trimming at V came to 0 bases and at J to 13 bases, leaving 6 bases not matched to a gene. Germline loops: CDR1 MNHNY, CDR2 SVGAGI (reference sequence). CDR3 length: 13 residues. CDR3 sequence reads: CASSYSGTGGKYF. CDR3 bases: TGTGCCAGCAGTTACTCAGGAACAGGGGGAAAGTATTTT.

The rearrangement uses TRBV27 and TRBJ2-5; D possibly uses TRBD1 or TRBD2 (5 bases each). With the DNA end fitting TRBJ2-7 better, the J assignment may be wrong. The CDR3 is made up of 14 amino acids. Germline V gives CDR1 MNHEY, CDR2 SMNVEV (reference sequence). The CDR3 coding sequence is TGTGCCAGCAGTAAACGGGACCGAGCCTACGAGCAGTACTTC. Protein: CASSKRDRAYEQYF.

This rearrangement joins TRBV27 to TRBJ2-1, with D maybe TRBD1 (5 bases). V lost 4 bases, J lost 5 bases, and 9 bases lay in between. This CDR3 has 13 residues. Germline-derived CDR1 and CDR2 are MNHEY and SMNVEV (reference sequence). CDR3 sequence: CASSSGFHNEQFF. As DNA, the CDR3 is TGTGCCAGCAGTTCAGGGTTCCACAATGAGCAGTTCTTC.

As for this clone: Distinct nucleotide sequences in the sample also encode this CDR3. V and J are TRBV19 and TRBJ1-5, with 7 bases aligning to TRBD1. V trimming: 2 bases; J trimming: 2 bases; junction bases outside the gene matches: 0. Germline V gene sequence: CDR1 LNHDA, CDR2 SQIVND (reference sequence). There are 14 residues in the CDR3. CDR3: CASSITGGNQPQHF. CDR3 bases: TGTGCCAGTAGTATAACAGGGGGCAATCAGCCCCAGCATTTT.

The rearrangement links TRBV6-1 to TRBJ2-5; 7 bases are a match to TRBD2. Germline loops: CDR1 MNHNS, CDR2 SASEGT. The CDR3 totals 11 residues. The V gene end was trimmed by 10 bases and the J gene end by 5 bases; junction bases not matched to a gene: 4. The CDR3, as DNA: TGTGCCATCGAGGGAGGGGAGACCCAGTACTTC. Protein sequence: CAIEGGETQYF.

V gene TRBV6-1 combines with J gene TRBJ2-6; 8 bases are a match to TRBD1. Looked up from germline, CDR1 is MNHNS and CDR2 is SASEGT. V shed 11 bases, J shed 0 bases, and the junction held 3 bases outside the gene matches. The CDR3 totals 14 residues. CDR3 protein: CAVDRGSGANVLTF. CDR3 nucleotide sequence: TGTGCCGTAGACAGGGGCTCTGGGGCCAACGTCCTGACTTTC.

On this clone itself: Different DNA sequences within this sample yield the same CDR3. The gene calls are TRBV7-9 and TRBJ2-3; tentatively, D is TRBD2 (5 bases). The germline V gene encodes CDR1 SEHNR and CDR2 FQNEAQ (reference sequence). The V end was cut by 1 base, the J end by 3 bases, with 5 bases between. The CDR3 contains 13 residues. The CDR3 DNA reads TGTGCCAGCAGCTTAGGAGGGACAGATACGCAGTATTTT. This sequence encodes CASSLGGTDTQYF.

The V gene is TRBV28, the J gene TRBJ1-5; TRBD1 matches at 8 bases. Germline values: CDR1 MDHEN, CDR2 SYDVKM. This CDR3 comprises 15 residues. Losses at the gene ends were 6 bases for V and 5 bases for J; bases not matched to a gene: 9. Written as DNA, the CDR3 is TGTGCCAGCAGACCCGACAGGGGCGGATATCAGCCCCAGCATTTT. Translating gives CASRPDRGGYQPQHF.

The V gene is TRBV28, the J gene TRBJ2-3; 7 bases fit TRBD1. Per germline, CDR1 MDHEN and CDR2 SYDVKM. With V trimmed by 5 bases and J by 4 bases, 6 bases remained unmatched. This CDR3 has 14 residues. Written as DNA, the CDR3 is TGTGCCAGCAGTAGACAGGGTGGGGCAGATACGCAGTATTTT. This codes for CASSRQGGADTQYF.

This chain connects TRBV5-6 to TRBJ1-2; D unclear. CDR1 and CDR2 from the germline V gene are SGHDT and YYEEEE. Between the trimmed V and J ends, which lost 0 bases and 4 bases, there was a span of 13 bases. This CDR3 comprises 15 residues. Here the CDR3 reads CASSLGLGAGYGYTF. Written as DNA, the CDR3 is TGTGCCAGCAGCTTGGGATTAGGTGCTGGCTATGGCTACACCTTC.

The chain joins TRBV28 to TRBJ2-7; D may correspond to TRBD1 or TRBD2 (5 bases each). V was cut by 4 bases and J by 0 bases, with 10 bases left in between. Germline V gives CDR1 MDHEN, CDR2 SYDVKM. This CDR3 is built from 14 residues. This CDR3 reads CASSSGTVSYEQYF. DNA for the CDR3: TGTGCCAGCAGTTCGGGGACGGTCTCCTACGAGCAGTACTTC.

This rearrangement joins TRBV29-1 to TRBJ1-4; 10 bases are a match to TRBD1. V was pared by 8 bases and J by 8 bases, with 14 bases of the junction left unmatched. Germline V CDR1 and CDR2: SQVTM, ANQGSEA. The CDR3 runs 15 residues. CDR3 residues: CSIEEDRGPGEKLFF. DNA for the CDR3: TGCAGCATCGAAGAAGACAGGGGGCCCGGAGAAAAACTGTTTTTT.

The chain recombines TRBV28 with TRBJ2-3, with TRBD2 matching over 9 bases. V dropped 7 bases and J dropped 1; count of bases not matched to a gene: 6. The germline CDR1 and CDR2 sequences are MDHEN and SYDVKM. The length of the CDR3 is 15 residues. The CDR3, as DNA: TGTGCCAGCAAACCTAGCGGGGTAGGCACAGATACGCAGTATTTT. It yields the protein CASKPSGVGTDTQYF.

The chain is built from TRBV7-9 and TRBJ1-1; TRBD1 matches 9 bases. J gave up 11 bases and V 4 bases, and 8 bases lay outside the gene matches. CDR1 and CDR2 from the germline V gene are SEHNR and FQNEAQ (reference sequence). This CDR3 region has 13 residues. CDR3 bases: TGTGCCAGCAGCTCCGCCGGTGGGACAGGGGCTTTCTTT. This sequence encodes CASSSAGGTGAFF.

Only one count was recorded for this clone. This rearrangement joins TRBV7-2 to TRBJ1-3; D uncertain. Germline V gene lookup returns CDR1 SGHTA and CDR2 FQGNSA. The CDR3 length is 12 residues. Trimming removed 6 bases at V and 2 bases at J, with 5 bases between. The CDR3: CASRFAGNTIYF. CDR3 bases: TGTGCCAGCAGGTTCGCTGGAAACACCATATATTTT.